Sequencing of this T cell receptor (beta chain) was carried out in a study of cytomegalovirus exposure and HLA in healthy donors. Study results and limitations: The study reported that TCR beta sequences accurately predicted HLA-A and HLA-B alleles in most subjects. At a 0.05 false discovery rate, a later analysis found some 18,000 TCR beta sequences to be associated with HLA alleles.

This clone was counted between two and nine times. Its antigen is unidentified. With 60 Vbeta and 13 Jbeta primers, the PCR was carried out. Only in-frame clones appear in the TCRdb table, and some are missing; sequencing was by immunoSEQ multiplex PCR. The sample carries fewer than 200,000 clones, roughly 75% recorded once. Trimming at V came to 6 bases and at J to 4 bases, leaving 4 bases not matched to a gene. The CDR3 runs to 13 residues. Germline lookup yields CDR1 MNHEY and CDR2 SVGAGI. The chain uses TRBV6-5 and TRBJ2-7; 9 positions match TRBD1. The sequence was collected from a female donor in good health and CMV-seronegative. Sequenced sample: PBMCs. The CDR3 DNA reads as TGTGCCAGCAGGTGGACAGGGGCGTACGAGCAGTACTTC. It is translated as CASRWTGAYEQYF.